The clone carrying this TCR beta chain was counted at least ten times. The antigen is unknown. The junction differs from germline at one of its ends, possibly a read error. This sample is part of a study of identical twins. Germline CDR1 SGHRS, CDR2 YFSETQ. CDR3 length: 12 amino acids. The authors used template switching to add a universal primer site and gave cDNA unique molecular identifiers. TCRdb reanalysed the 5' RACE reads using MiXCR and keeps one entry per CDR3 protein. The sample holds roughly 1,500,000 distinct CDR3 sequences, roughly a third seen once. Whole-study results and caveats: Donors were not followed over many years; analysis was cross-sectional. The abundant beta clonotypes from cord blood had fewer insertions, and memory repertoires had none of this.

This TCR came from a newborn girl in good health. This chain uses TRBV5-1 with TRBJ2-7; D remains unclear. The sample taken for sequencing was cord blood. The CDR3 sequence is CASSLEGSEQYF. CDR3 DNA: TGTGCCAGCAGCCTAGAAGGCTCCGAGCAGTACTTC.